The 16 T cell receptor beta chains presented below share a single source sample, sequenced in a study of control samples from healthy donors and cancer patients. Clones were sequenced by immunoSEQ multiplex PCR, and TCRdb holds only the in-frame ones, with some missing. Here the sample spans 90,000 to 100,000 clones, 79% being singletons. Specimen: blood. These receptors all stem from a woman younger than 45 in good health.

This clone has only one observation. The CDR3 nucleotides are TGTGCCAGCAGTGCGAAGGGGCCAAACACCAGGTCACCCCTCCACTTT. It yields the protein CASSAKGPNTRSPLHF. This chain connects TRBV2 to TRBJ1-6; weak D call: TRBD1 (5 bases). CDR1 SNHLY and CDR2 FYNNEI come from the germline V gene. This CDR3 comprises 16 residues. V was pared by 4 bases and J by 10 bases, with 20 bases between. The variable domain in full, with the rest retrieved from reference TRBV2 and TRBJ1-6, is EPEVTQTPSHQVTQMGQEVILRCVPISNHLYFYWYRQILGQKVEFLVSFYNNEISEKSEIFDDQFSVERPDGSNFTLKIRSTKLEDSAMYFCASSAKGPNTRSPLHFGNGTRLTVT.

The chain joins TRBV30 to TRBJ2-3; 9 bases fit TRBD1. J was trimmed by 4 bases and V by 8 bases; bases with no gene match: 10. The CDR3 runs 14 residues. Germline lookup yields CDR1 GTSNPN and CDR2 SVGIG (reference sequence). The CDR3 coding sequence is TGTGCCCGACTAGGGGACAGGGACTCAGATACGCAGTATTTT. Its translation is CARLGDRDSDTQYF.

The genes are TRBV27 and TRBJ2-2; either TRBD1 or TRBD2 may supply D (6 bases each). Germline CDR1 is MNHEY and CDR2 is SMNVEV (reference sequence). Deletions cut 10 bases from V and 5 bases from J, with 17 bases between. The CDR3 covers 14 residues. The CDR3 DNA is TGTGCCACTCGGGGGCGCCCCCAAACCGGGGAGCTGTTTTTT. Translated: CATRGRPQTGELFF.

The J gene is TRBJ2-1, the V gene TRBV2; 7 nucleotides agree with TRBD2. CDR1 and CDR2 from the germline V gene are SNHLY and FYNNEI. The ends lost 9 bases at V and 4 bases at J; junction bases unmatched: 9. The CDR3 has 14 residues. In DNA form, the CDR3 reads TGTGCCAGTACTCCCGGGCGGGGGTACAATGAGCAGTTCTTC. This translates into CASTPGRGYNEQFF.

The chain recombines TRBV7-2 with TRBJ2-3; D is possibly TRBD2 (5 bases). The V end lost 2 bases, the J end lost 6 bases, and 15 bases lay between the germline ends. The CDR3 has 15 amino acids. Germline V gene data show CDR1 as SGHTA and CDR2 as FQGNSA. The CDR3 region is CASSLSPGVADTQYF. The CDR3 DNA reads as TGTGCCAGCAGCTTATCTCCCGGGGTAGCGGATACGCAGTATTTT.

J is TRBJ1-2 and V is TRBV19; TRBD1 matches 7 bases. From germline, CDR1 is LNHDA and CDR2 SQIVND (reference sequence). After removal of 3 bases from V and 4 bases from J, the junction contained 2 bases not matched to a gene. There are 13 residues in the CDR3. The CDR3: CASSIGTAYGYTF. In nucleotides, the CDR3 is TGTGCCAGTAGTATCGGGACAGCCTATGGCTACACCTTC.

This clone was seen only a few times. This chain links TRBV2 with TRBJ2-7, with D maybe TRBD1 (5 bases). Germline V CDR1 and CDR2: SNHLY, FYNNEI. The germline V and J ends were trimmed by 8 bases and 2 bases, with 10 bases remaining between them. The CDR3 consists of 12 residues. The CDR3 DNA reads TGTGCCAGCTCGGACACGGCCTACGAGCAGTACTTC. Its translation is CASSDTAYEQYF.

CDR3 DNA: TGTGCCAGCAGCCCACGACAGAACACCGGGGAGCTGTTTTTT. Residues: CASSPRQNTGELFF. The chain links TRBV3-1 (or the pseudogene TRBV3-2) to TRBJ2-2; D not certain. The CDR3 is made up of 14 amino acids. V lost 4 bases and J lost 1, with 7 bases in between. Germline CDR1 is LGHDT and CDR2 is YNNKEL (reference sequence).

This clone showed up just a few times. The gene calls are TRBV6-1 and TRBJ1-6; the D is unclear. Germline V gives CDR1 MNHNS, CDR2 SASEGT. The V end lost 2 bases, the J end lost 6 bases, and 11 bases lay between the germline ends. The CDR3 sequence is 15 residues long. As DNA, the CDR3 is TGTGCCAGCAGTGAATTGAAGGCTCCTAATTCACCCCTCCACTTT. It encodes CASSELKAPNSPLHF.

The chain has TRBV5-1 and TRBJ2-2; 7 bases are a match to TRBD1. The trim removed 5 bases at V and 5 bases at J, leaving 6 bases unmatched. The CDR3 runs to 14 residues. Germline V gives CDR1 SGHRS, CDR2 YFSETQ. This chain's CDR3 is CASSLTGATGELFF. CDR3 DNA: TGCGCCAGCAGTTTAACAGGGGCTACCGGGGAGCTGTTTTTT. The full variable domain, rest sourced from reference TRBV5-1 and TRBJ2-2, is KAGVTQTPRYLIKTRGQQVTLSCSPISGHRSVSWYQQTPGQGLQFLFEYFSETQRNKGNFPGRFSGRQFSNSRSEMNVSTLELGDSALYLCASSLTGATGELFFGEGSRLTVL.

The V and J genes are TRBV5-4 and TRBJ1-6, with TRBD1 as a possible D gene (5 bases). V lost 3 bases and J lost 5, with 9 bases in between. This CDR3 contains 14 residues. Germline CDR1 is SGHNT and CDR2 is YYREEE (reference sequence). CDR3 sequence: CASSWGGNNSPLHF. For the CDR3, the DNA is TGTGCCAGCAGCTGGGGGGGTAATAATTCACCCCTCCACTTT. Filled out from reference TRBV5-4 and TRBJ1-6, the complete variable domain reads ETGVTQSPTHLIKTRGQQVTLRCSSQSGHNTVSWYQQALGQGPQFIFQYYREEENGRGNFPPRFSGLQFPNYSSELNVNALELDDSALYLCASSWGGNNSPLHFGNGTRLTVT.

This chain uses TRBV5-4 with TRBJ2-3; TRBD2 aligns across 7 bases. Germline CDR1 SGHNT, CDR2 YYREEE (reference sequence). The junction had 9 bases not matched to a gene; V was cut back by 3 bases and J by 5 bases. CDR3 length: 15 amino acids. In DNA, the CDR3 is TGTGCCAGCAGCTCGTCTGCGCGGGGGAGAGATACGCAGTATTTT. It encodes CASSSSARGRDTQYF.

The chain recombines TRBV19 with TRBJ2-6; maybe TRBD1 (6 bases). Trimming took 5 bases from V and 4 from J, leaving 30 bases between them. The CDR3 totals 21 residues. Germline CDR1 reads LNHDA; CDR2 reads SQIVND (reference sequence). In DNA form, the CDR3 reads TGTGCCAGTAGTTCTAGGGGTCTCTTGACCGGTACAGGGTTGGGGGCCAACGTCCTGACTTTC. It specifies CASSSRGLLTGTGLGANVLTF.

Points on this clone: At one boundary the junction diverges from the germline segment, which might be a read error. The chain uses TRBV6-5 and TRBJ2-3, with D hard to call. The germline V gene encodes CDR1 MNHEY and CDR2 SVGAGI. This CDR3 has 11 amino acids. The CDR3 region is CASSDSDLQYF. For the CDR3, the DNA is TGTGCCAGCAGTGACTCCGACCTGCAGTATTTT.

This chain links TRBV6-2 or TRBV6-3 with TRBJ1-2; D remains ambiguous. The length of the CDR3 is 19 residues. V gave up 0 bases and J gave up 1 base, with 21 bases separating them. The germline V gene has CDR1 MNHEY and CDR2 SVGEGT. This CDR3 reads CASSYSGRTNPLFNYGYTF. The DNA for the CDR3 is TGTGCCAGCAGTTACTCAGGGCGGACGAACCCGCTGTTTAACTATGGCTACACCTTC.

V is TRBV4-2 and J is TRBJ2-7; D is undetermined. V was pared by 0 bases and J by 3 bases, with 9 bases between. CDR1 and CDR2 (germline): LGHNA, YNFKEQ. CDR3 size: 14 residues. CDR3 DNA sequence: TGTGCCAGCAGCCAAGATGTTACAGTCTACGAGCAGTACTTC. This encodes CASSQDVTVYEQYF.